This T cell receptor beta chain was sequenced in a study of shared clonotypes between healthy human individuals (TCRdb year 2020). Turning to the overall study: A couple of women and a few men aged 18 to 49 years were included in the cohort. Different laboratories and diverse techniques were used to prepare libraries and sequence TCR repertoires, to increase sequencing depth and limit assay-specific biases. To estimate repertoire size and how much clonotypes are shared between individuals, the study performed deep sequencing of blood TCR repertoires from roughly five healthy adults. Each donor's leukapheresis produced roughly between about 0.8 and 8.9 billion PBMCs. Per donor, three plates each were used for CD4 naive and CD4 memory, two for CD8 naive, and one for CD8 memory.

As concerns this clone: This receptor's antigen is unknown. No per-base quality is available; no much larger clone lies one base away.

The CDR3, from cysteine to phenylalanine, totals 13 residues. Just CDR3 DNA is preserved here, 39 bases in frame from base 1. Per the germline V gene, SGHDT is the CDR1 and YYEEEE is the CDR2. Trimming takes 10 bases from V and 0 bases from J, and the germline ends sit 13 bases apart. Donors were healthy HIV-negative adults with no recently reported acute infections or vaccinations. Every donor was a Caucasian adult residing in Nashville, Tennessee, USA. CD4+ T cells were enriched by magnetic negative selection; naive cells were then positively selected on CD45RA, and the negative fraction formed the memory subset. Blood was obtained by leukapheresis, after which PBMCs were separated by Ficoll-Histopaque density gradient centrifugation and cryopreserved in liquid nitrogen vapor phase. Analytical flow cytometry was used to check the purity and quantity of each magnetically sorted T cell population. Each sorted fraction had its genomic DNA isolated and then quantified by UV absorbance on a Nanodrop 2000c.

Using the deep immunoSEQ assay, TCR CDR3 regions were amplified from genomic DNA by multiplex PCR. For each cell subset, the extracted genomic DNA was distributed evenly across all wells of several immunoSEQ 96-well plates, and each plate served as one replicate. For sorted subsets, around 0.2 ug genomic DNA, equal to tens of thousands of T cell genomes, was loaded into each replicate PCR. Purified libraries were measured with a Qubit 3.0 fluorometer, size-checked on a Bioanalyzer 2100, and measured again with the KAPA Library Quantification kit. Every immunoSEQ 96-well plate was sequenced on a dedicated single-read 150-cycle Illumina NextSeq 550 flow cell. As for how the authors treated the data: Because only junctional sequences without quality scores were contained in the immunoSEQ output, filtering matching that applied to full-length reads could not be performed. Sequences were annotated with PyIR, a Python wrapper for IgBLAST v1.9, and V/J genes and CDR3 were assigned using IMGT germline references. Any read was removed if the V/J assignment was weak (E-value above 1e-6), the CDR3 was missing, or the read contained stop codons, out-of-frame junctions, or ambiguous translated residues. A V3J clonotype was defined by an identical inferred V gene, J gene, and CDR3 amino acid sequence. Percentage overlap between repertoires was computed as shared unique clonotypes divided by the size of the smaller repertoire. Repertoire richness was assessed with RTK rarefaction, the Chao1 estimator, and Recon v2.1 estimates of unobserved clonotypes. For all TCRbeta clonotypes obtained by the gDNA method from a few donors, generation probabilities were computed with OLGA. TCRdb's version of the immuneACCESS table is confined to in-frame rearrangements and falls short of the full clone set. An unresolved V gene accounts for under half of the shortfall where checked; the remainder is of unknown origin. The V and J calls and clone size were taken over from that table, and D and trimming were inferred from the DNA. The sample records some 2,100,000 clones, 95% of which are singletons. More than 0.1% of the sample goes to the ten largest clones.

General conclusions and limits of the study: Only blood was sampled, and tissue TCR repertoires likely differ from those in blood. Higher generation probabilities were observed for clonotypes shared by all four sorted-subset donors than for non-shared clonotypes. Incomplete sequencing was indicated by rarefaction of sorted-subset datasets, despite the large sequencing depth. When a handful of donors were compared, the shared fraction of clonotypes was roughly 4.8% for naive CD4, roughly 3.4% for naive CD8, roughly 2.3% for memory CD4, and 0.35% to 0.4% for memory CD8. Larger estimated clonotype richness was generally found for naive subsets than for memory subsets. Because the study included a small number of donors, the genetic and exposure-history diversity represented was limited. Based on pairwise subsampling, the degree of clonotype sharing among donors was expected to be affected by sequencing depth.

This sequence uses TRBV5-6 and TRBJ1-1, and possibly TRBD1, on 5 matching bases. This clonotype originated in a man between 18 and 29 years old in good health. Sequenced sample: naive CD4+ T cells sorted from blood. This specimen's cell subset or site label, per the study, means: CD45RA+ positively selected. The encoded CDR3 is CASEGQMNTEAFF. The nucleotide sequence reads as follows: TGTGCCTCGGAGGGGCAAATGAACACTGAAGCTTTCTTT.